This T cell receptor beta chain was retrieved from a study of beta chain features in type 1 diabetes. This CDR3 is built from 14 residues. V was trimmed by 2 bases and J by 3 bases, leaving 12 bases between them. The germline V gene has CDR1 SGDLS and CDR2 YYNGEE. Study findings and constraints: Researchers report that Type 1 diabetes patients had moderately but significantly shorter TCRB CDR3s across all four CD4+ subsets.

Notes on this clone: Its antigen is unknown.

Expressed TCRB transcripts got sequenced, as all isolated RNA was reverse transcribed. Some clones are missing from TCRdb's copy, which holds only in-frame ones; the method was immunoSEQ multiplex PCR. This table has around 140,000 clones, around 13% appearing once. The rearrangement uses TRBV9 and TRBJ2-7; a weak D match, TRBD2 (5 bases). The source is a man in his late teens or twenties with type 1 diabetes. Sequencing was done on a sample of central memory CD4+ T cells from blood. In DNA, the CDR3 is TGTGCCAGCAGCGTCGGTGAGGCGGGCTACGAGCAGTACTTC. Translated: CASSVGEAGYEQYF.